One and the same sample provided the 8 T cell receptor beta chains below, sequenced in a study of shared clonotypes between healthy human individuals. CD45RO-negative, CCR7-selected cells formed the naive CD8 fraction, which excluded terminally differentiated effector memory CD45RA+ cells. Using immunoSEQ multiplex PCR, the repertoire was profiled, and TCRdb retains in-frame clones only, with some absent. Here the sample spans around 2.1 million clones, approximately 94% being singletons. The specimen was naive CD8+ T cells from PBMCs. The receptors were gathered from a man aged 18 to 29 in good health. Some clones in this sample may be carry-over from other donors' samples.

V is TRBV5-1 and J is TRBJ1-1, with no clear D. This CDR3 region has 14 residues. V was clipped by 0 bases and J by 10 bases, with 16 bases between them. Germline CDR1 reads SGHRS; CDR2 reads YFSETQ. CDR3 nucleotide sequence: TGCGCCAGCAGCTTGGCGTCACCCTCAGGCGGAGCTTTCTTT. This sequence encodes CASSLASPSGGAFF.

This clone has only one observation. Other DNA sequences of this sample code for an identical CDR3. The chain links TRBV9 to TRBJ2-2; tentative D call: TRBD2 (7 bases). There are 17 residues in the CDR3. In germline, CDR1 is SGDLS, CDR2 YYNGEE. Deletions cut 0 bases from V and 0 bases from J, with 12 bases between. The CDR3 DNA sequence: TGTGCCAGCAGCGTAGCCGCCGGGGGGCCGAACACCGGGGAGCTGTTTTTT. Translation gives CASSVAAGGPNTGELFF. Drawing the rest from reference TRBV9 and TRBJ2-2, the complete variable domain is DSGVTQTPKHLITATGQRVTLRCSPRSGDLSVYWYQQSLDQGLQFLIQYYNGEERAKGNILERFSAQQFPDLHSELNLSSLELGDSALYFCASSVAAGGPNTGELFFGEGSRLTVL.

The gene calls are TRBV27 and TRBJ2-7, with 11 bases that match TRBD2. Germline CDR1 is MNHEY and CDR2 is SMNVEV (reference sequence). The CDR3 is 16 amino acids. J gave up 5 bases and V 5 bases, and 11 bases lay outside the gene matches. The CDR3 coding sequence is TGTGCCAGCAGTCCCCTGTCCCTAGCGGGAGGTAACGAGCAGTACTTC. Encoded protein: CASSPLSLAGGNEQYF.

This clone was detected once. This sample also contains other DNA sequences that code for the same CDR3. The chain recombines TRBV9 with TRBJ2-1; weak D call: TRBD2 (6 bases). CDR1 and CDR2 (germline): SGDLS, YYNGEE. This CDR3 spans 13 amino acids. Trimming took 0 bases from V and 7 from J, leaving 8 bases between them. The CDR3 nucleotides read TGTGCCAGCAGCGTAGGGGCGGGAAATGAGCAGTTCTTC. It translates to CASSVGAGNEQFF. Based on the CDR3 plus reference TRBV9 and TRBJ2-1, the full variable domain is DSGVTQTPKHLITATGQRVTLRCSPRSGDLSVYWYQQSLDQGLQFLIQYYNGEERAKGNILERFSAQQFPDLHSELNLSSLELGDSALYFCASSVGAGNEQFFGPGTRLTVL.

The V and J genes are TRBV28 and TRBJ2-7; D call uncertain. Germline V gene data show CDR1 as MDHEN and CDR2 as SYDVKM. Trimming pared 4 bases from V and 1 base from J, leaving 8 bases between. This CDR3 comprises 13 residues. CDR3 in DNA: TGTGCCAGCAGTTCGCACGGTTCCTACGAGCAGTACTTC. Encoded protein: CASSSHGSYEQYF.

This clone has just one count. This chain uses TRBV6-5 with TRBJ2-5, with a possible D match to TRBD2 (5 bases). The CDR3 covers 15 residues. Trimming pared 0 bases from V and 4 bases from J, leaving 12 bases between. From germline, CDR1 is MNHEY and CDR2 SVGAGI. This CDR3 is CASSYSVGVIETQYF. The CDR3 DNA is TGTGCCAGCAGTTACTCCGTGGGAGTGATAGAGACCCAGTACTTC.

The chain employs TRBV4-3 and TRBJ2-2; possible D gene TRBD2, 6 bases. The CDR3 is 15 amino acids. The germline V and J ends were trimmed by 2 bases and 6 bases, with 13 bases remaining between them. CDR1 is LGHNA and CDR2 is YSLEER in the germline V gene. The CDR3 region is CASSQRLSGAGELFF. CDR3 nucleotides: TGCGCCAGCAGCCAACGCCTTTCGGGGGCCGGGGAGCTGTTTTTT.

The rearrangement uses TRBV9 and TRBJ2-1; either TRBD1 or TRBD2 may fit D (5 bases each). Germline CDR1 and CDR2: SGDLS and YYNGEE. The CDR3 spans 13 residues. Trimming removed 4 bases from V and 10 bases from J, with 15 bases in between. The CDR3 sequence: CASSSGDHWEQFF. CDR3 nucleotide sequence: TGTGCCAGCAGCTCCGGGGACCACTGGGAGCAGTTCTTC.